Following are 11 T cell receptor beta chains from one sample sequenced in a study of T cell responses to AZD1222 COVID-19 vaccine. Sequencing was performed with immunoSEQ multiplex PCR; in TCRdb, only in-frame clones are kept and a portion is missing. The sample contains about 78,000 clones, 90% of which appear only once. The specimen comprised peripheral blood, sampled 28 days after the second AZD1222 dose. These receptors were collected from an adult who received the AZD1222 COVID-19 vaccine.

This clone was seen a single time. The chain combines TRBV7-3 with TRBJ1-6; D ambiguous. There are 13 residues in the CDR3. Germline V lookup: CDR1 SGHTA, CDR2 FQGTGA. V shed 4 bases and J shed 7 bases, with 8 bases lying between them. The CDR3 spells CASSSSGNSPLHF. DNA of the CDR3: TGTGCCAGCAGCTCGTCCGGCAATTCACCCCTCCACTTT. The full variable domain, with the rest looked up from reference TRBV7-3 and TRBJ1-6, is GAGVSQTPSNKVTEKGKYVELRCDPISGHTALYWYRQSLGQGPEFLIYFQGTGAADDSGLPNDRFFAVRPEGSVSTLKIQRTERGDSAVYLCASSSSGNSPLHFGNGTRLTVT.

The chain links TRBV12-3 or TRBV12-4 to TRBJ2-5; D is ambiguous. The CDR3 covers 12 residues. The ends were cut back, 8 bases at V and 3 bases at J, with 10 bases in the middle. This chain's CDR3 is CASGSRKETQYF. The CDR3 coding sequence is TGTGCCAGCGGCTCGAGAAAAGAGACCCAGTACTTC.

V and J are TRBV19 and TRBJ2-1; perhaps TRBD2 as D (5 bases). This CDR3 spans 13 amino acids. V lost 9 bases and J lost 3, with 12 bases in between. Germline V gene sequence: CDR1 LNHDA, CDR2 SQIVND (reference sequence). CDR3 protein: CASTRTGYNEQFF. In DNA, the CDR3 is TGTGCCAGCACTAGGACTGGCTACAATGAGCAGTTCTTC.

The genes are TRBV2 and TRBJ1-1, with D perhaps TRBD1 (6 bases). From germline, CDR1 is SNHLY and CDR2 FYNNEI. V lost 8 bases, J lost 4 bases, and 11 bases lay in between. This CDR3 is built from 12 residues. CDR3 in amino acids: CASQQGPTEAFF. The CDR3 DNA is TGTGCCAGCCAACAGGGTCCCACTGAAGCTTTCTTT. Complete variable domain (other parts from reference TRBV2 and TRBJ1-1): EPEVTQTPSHQVTQMGQEVILRCVPISNHLYFYWYRQILGQKVEFLVSFYNNEISEKSEIFDDQFSVERPDGSNFTLKIRSTKLEDSAMYFCASQQGPTEAFFGQGTRLTVV.

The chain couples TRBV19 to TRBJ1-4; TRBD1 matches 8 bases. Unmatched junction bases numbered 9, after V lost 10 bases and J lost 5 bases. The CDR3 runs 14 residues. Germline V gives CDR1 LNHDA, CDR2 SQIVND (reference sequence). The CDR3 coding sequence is TGTGCCACCCACGGACAGGGCTTAAATGAAAAACTGTTTTTT. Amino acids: CATHGQGLNEKLFF.

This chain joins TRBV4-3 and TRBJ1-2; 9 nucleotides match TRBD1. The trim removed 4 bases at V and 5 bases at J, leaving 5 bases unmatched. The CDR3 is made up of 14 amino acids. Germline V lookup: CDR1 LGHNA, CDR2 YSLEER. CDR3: CASSPGTGQYGYTF. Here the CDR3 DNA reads TGCGCCAGCAGCCCGGGGACAGGGCAGTATGGCTACACCTTC.

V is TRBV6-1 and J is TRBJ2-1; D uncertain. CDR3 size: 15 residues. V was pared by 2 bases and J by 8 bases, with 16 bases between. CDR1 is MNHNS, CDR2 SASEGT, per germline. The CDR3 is CASSERSSYWHEQFF. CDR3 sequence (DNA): TGTGCCAGCAGTGAACGGTCCTCCTATTGGCATGAGCAGTTCTTC.

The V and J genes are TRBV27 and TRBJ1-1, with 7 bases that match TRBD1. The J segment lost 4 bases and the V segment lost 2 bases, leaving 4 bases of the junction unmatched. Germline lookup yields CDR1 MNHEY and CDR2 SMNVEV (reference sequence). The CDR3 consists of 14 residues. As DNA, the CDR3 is TGTGCCAGCAGTTTAGCAGGGGGTATCACTGAAGCTTTCTTT. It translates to CASSLAGGITEAFF.

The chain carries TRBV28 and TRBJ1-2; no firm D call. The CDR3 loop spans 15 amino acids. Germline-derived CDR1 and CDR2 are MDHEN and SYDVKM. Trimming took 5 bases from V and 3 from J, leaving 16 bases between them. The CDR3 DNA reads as TGTGCCAGCAGTGACTACAGTGGCGGCTACTATGGCTACACCTTC. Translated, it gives CASSDYSGGYYGYTF.

CDR3 nucleotides: TGTGCCAGCAGCAAAGGCAGGCACGAGCAGTACTTC. It encodes CASSKGRHEQYF. The genes are TRBV21-1 and TRBJ2-7; the table's TRBD1 call for D was not verified on the DNA. TRBV21-1 is shown as a pseudogene. The CDR3 covers 12 residues.

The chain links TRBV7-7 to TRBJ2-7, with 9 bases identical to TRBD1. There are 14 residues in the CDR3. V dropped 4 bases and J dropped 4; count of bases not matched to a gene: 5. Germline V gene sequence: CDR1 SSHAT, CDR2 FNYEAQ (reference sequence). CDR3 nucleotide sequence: TGTGCCAGCAGCTCCGGACAGGGGAGTTACGAGCAGTACTTC. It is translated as CASSSGQGSYEQYF.